One and the same sample provided the 6 T cell receptor beta chains below, sequenced in a study of cytomegalovirus exposure and HLA in healthy donors. The primer mix had 60 Vbeta and 13 Jbeta primers. Assay used: immunoSEQ multiplex PCR; TCRdb lists only in-frame clones, some missing. The data show just over 150,000 clones, about 86% seen once. Sequencing used PBMCs. The source of these receptors is a woman between 18 and 29 years old in good health and CMV-seronegative.

The V call is TRBV5-1, the J call TRBJ2-5; D remains unclear. This CDR3 region has 12 residues. Trimming removed 0 bases from V and 7 bases from J, with 7 bases in between. CDR1 and CDR2 (germline): SGHRS, YFSETQ. CDR3 DNA sequence: TGCGCCAGCAGCTTGGTTACTGGGACCCAGTACTTC. It codes for CASSLVTGTQYF. The complete variable domain, with remaining parts taken from reference TRBV5-1 and TRBJ2-5, reads KAGVTQTPRYLIKTRGQQVTLSCSPISGHRSVSWYQQTPGQGLQFLFEYFSETQRNKGNFPGRFSGRQFSNSRSEMNVSTLELGDSALYLCASSLVTGTQYFGPGTRLLVL.

This clone was observed once. The gene calls are TRBV2 and TRBJ2-5, with 12 bases identical to TRBD2. Per the germline V gene, CDR1 is SNHLY and CDR2 is FYNNEI. The CDR3 is 16 residues long. Trimming cost V 7 bases and J 2 bases; bases outside gene matches: 8. Here the CDR3 reads CASTTGLAGSQETQYF. The CDR3 region has the DNA TGTGCCAGCACAACCGGACTAGCGGGGTCTCAAGAGACCCAGTACTTC. Full variable domain (remainder filled in from reference TRBV2 and TRBJ2-5): EPEVTQTPSHQVTQMGQEVILRCVPISNHLYFYWYRQILGQKVEFLVSFYNNEISEKSEIFDDQFSVERPDGSNFTLKIRSTKLEDSAMYFCASTTGLAGSQETQYFGPGTRLLVL.

The rearrangement joins TRBV5-6 to TRBJ1-4, with D unresolved. Germline V lookup: CDR1 SGHDT, CDR2 YYEEEE. V lost 4 bases and J lost 0, with 10 bases in between. The CDR3 loop spans 15 amino acids. CDR3: CASSRAETTNEKLFF. The CDR3 region has the DNA TGTGCCAGCAGCCGTGCTGAGACAACTAATGAAAAACTGTTTTTT.

The chain combines TRBV4-2 with TRBJ1-3; 7 bases align to TRBD1. Looked up from germline, CDR1 is LGHNA and CDR2 is YNFKEQ. The CDR3 loop spans 17 amino acids. The V segment lost 0 bases and the J segment 0 bases; nucleotides outside the gene matches: 5. Here the CDR3 reads CASSQEWDRSSGNTIYF. For the CDR3, the DNA is TGTGCCAGCAGCCAAGAATGGGACAGAAGCTCTGGAAACACCATATATTTT.

The V and J genes are TRBV5-6 and TRBJ2-3; TRBD2 matches 10 bases. Trimming took 4 bases from V and 0 from J; bases not matched to a gene: 5. Germline lookup yields CDR1 SGHDT and CDR2 YYEEEE. CDR3 length: 16 residues. The CDR3 coding sequence is TGTGCCAGCAGCGATAGCGGGAGGCAGAGCACAGATACGCAGTATTTT. Encoded protein: CASSDSGRQSTDTQYF.

V is TRBV19 and J is TRBJ1-2; D is perhaps TRBD1 (5 bases). The germline V and J ends were trimmed by 4 bases and 0 bases, with 15 bases remaining between them. Germline lookup yields CDR1 LNHDA and CDR2 SQIVND (reference sequence). This CDR3 contains 16 residues. The CDR3 region has the DNA TGTGCCAGTAGTACCGACCTGACCAGGGCTAACTATGGCTACACCTTC. Protein product: CASSTDLTRANYGYTF.